Listed here is a single TCR beta chain. What it recognizes is unknown. The data were produced by immunoSEQ multiplex PCR, yet TCRdb's version contains in-frame clones alone and is incomplete. The data show some 690,000 clones, roughly 88% seen once. All donors qualified as healthy HIV-negative adults and had experienced no recent acute infections or vaccinations. Trimming removed 3 bases at V and 0 bases at J, with 16 bases between. The CDR3 consists of 17 residues. Germline lookup yields CDR1 SGHKS and CDR2 YYEKEE (reference sequence). The source of the sample is a study of shared clonotypes between healthy human individuals. Study findings and constraints: Limited genetic and exposure-history diversity came from having few donors. Estimated richness values were generally larger in naive subsets than in memory subsets.

The V call is TRBV5-5, the J call TRBJ1-3; unclear D gene. The specimen sequenced was memory CD8+ T cells from PBMCs. Subset in this sample: CD45RO+ cells pooled with CCR7-negative TemRA cells. The source of this sequence is a man between 18 and 29 years old in good health. Some clones in this sample may be carry-over from other donors' samples. In DNA, the CDR3 is TGTGCCAGCAGCTCGTACGGGGAGCCTCCCTCTGGAAACACCATATATTTT. It encodes CASSSYGEPPSGNTIYF.